This TCR beta chain was captured in a study of blood T cell repertoires in COVID-19. At the level of the study: Samples representing acute and convalescent COVID-19 were sourced from the United States, Italy and Spain. T cells, B-cell-depleted T cells, or PBMCs provided the cDNA or gDNA that served as material.

V dropped 4 bases and J dropped 2; count of bases not matched to a gene: 7. The CDR3 runs to 14 residues. Germline-derived CDR1 and CDR2 are GTSNPN and SVGIG (reference sequence). As originally analysed: Reference gene primer amplification in the assay estimated nucleated cell counts. The repertoire was sequenced with immunoSEQ multiplex PCR; TCRdb's copy has only in-frame clones and lacks some. The DNA gave D and trimming, while V, J and clone size come from that table. The sample contains 250,000 to 350,000 clones, 88% of which appear only once. This clonotype was sampled from a woman in her thirties with COVID-19, enrolled during active disease. The V call is TRBV30, the J call TRBJ2-7; 8 positions agree with TRBD2. The specimen was peripheral blood. CDR3 sequence reads: CAWTGREAPYEQYF. The CDR3 DNA reads as TGTGCCTGGACAGGGCGGGAGGCGCCCTACGAGCAGTACTTC.